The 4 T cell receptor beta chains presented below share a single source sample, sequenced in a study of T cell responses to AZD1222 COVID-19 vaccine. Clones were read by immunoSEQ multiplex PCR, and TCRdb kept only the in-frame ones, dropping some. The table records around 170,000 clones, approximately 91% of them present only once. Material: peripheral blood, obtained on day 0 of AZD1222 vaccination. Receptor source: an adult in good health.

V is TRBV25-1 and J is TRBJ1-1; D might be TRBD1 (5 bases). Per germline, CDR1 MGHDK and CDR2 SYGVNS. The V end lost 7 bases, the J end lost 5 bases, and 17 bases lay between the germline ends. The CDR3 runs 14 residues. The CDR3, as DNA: TGTGCCAGCACCCGGGGCGGGGGGAGAACTGAAGCTTTCTTT. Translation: CASTRGGGRTEAFF.

The CDR3 is CASASYEQYF. CDR3 DNA: TGTGCCAGCGCGTCCTACGAGCAGTACTTC. The J gene is TRBJ2-7, the V gene TRBV2; D not certain. The CDR3 contains 10 residues. Germline lookup yields CDR1 SNHLY and CDR2 FYNNEI. V lost 8 bases and J 1 base, leaving 3 bases between the germline ends.

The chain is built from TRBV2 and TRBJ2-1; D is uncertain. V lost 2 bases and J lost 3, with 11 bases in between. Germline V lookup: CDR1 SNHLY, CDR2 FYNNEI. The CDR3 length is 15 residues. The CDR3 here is CASSETSAVYNEQFF. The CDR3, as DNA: TGTGCCAGCAGTGAAACGTCGGCGGTCTACAATGAGCAGTTCTTC.

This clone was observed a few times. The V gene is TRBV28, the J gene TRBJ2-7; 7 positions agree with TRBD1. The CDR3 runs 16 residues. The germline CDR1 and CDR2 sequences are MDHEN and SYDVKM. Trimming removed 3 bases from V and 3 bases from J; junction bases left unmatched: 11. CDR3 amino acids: CASSLIFGTEYYEQYF. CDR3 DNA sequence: TGTGCCAGCAGTTTGATTTTTGGGACAGAGTACTACGAGCAGTACTTC.